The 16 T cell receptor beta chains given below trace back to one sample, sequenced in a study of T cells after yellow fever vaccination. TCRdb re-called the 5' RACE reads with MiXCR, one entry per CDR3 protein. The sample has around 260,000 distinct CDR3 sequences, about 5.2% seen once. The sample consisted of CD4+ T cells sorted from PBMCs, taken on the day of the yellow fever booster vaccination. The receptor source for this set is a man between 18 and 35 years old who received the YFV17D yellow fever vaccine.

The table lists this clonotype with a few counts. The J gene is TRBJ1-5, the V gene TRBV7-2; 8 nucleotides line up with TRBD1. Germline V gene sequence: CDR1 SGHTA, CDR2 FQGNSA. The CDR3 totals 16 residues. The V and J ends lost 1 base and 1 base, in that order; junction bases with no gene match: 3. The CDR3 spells CASSLDTGGSNQPQHF. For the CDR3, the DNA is TGTGCCAGCAGCTTAGATACAGGGGGGAGCAATCAGCCCCAGCATTTT.

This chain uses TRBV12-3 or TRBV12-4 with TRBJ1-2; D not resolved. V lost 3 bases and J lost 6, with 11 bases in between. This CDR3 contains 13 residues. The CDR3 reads CASSFWGDDGYTF. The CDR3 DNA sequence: TGTGCCAGCAGTTTTTGGGGTGACGATGGCTACACCTTC.

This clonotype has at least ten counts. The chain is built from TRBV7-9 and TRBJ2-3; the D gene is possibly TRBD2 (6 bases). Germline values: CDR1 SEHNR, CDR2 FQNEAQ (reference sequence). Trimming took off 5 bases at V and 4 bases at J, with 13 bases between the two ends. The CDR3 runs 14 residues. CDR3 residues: CASSDQGGADTQYF. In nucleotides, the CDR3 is TGTGCCAGCAGCGATCAGGGAGGCGCAGATACGCAGTATTTT.

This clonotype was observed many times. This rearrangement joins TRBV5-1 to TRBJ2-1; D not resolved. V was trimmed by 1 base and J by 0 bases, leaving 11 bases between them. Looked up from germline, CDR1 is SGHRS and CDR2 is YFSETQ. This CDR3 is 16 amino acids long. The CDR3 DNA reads TGCGCCAGCAGCTTGCGTCCTGACCTCTCCTACAATGAGCAGTTCTTC. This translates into CASSLRPDLSYNEQFF. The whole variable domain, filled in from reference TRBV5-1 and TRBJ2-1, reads KAGVTQTPRYLIKTRGQQVTLSCSPISGHRSVSWYQQTPGQGLQFLFEYFSETQRNKGNFPGRFSGRQFSNSRSEMNVSTLELGDSALYLCASSLRPDLSYNEQFFGPGTRLTVL.

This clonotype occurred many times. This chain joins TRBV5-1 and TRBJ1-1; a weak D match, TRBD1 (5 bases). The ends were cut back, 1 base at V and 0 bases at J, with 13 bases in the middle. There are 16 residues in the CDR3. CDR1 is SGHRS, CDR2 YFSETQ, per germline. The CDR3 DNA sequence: TGCGCCAGCAGCTTGACGGGGGGATTCATGAACACTGAAGCTTTCTTT. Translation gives CASSLTGGFMNTEAFF.

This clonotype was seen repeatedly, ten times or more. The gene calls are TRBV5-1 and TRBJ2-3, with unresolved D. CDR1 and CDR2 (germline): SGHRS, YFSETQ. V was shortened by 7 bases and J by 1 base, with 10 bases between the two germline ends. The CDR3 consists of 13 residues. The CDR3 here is CASGSLRTDTQYF. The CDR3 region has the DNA TGCGCCAGCGGGTCCCTCCGCACAGATACGCAGTATTTT.

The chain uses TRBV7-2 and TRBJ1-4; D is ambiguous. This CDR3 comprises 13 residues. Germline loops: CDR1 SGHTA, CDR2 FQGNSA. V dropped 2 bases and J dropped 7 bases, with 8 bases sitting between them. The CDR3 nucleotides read TGTGCCAGCAGCTTAAACCCCCGTGAAAAACTGTTTTTT. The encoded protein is CASSLNPREKLFF.

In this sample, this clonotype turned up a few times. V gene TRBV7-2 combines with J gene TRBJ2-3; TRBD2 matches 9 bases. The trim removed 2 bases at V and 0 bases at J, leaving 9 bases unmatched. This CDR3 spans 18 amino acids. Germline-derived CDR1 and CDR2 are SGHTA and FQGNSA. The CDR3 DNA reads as TGTGCCAGCAGCTTAACTTCCGCTAGCGGGGCTAGCACAGATACGCAGTATTTT. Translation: CASSLTSASGASTDTQYF. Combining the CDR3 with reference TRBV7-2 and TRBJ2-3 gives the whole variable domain GAGVSQSPSNKVTEKGKDVELRCDPISGHTALYWYRQSLGQGLEFLIYFQGNSAPDKSGLPSDRFSAERTGGSVSTLTIQRTQQEDSAVYLCASSLTSASGASTDTQYFGPGTRLTVL.

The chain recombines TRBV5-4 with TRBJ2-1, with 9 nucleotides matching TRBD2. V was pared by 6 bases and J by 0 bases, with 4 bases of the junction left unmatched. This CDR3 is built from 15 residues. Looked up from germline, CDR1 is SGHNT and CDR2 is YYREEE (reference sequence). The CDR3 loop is CASTRTSASYNEQFF. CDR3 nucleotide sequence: TGTGCCAGCACCCGGACTAGCGCCTCCTACAATGAGCAGTTCTTC. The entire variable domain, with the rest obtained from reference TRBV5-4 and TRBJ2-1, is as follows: ETGVTQSPTHLIKTRGQQVTLRCSSQSGHNTVSWYQQALGQGPQFIFQYYREEENGRGNFPPRFSGLQFPNYSSELNVNALELDDSALYLCASTRTSASYNEQFFGPGTRLTVL.

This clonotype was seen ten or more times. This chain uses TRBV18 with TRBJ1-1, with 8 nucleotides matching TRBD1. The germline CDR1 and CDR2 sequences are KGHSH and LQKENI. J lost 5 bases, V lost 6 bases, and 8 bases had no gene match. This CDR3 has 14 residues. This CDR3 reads CASSPDRGWTEAFF. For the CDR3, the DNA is TGTGCCAGCTCCCCCGACAGGGGTTGGACTGAAGCTTTCTTT.

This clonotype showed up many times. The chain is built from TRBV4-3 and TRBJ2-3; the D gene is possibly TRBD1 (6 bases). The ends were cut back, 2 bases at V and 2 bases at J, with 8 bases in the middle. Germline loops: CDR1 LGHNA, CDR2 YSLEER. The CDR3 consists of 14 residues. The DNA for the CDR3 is TGCGCCAGCAGCCAACAGGGGTACACAGATACGCAGTATTTT. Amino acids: CASSQQGYTDTQYF.

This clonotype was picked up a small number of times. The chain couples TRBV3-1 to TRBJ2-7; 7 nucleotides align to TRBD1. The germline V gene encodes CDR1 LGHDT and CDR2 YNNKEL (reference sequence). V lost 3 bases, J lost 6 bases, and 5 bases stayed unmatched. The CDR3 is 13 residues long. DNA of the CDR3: TGTGCCAGCAGCCATATGGGACAGAGCGAGCAGTACGTC. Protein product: CASSHMGQSEQYV.

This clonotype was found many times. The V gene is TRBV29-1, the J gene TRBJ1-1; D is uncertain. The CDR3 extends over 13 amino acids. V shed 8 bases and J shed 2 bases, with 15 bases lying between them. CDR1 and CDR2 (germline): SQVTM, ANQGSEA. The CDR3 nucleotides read TGCAGCACCCAACCTACAGCCAACACTGAAGCTTTCTTT. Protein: CSTQPTANTEAFF. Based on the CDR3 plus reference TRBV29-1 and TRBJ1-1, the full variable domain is SAVISQKPSRDICQRGTSLTIQCQVDSQVTMMFWYRQQPGQSLTLIATANQGSEATYESGFVIDKFPISRPNLTFSTLTVSNMSPEDSSIYLCSTQPTANTEAFFGQGTRLTVV.

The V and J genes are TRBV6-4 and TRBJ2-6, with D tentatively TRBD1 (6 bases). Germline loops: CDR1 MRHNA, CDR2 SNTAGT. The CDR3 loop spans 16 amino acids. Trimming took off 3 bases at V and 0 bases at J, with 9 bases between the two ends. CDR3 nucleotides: TGTGCCAGCAGTGAACAGGGCCTCTCTGGGGCCAACGTCCTGACTTTC. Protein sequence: CASSEQGLSGANVLTF.

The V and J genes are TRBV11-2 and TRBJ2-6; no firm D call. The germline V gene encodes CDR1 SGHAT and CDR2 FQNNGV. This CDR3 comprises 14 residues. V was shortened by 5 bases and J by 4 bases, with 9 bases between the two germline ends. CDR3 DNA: TGTGCCAGCAGCCGTTCTGGAGGGGCCAACGTCCTGACTTTC. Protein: CASSRSGGANVLTF.

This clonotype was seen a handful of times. The CDR3 is CASTPGPGNEQFF. CDR3 bases: TGTGCCAGCACCCCGGGCCCGGGCAATGAGCAGTTCTTC. This sequence joins TRBV12-3 or TRBV12-4 and TRBJ2-1; D not certain. Trimming shortened V by 7 bases and J by 6 bases, and 13 bases separated the two germline ends. The CDR3 runs to 13 residues.